These 21 T cell receptor beta chains came from one sample sequenced in a study of cytomegalovirus exposure and HLA in healthy donors. Both 60 Vbeta primers and 13 Jbeta primers went into the PCR. TCRdb's table, derived via immunoSEQ multiplex PCR, lists solely in-frame clones and lacks some. The sample holds around 190,000 clones, 8.5% to 10% seen once. Sequencing input: PBMCs. The receptors originated from a woman in her twenties or thirties in good health and CMV-seropositive.

This clone was observed a few times. The rearrangement links TRBV7-9 to TRBJ1-4, with 8 bases identical to TRBD1. Germline CDR1 SEHNR, CDR2 FQNEAQ (reference sequence). CDR3 size: 14 residues. V gave up 7 bases and J gave up 5 bases; unmatched junction bases: 6. This CDR3 is CASNPGGSNEKLFF. The CDR3 DNA follows: TGTGCCAGCAACCCAGGGGGCTCAAATGAAAAACTGTTTTTT. Full variable domain (outside the CDR3, taken from reference TRBV7-9 and TRBJ1-4): DTGVSQNPRHKITKRGQNVTFRCDPISEHNRLYWYRQTLGQGPEFLTYFQNEAQLEKSRLLSDRFSAERPKGSFSTLEIQRTEQGDSAMYLCASNPGGSNEKLFFGSGTQLSVL.

This clone showed up just a few times. V gene TRBV2 combines with J gene TRBJ2-3, with TRBD2 identical over 8 bases. The CDR3 is made up of 15 amino acids. CDR1 SNHLY and CDR2 FYNNEI come from the germline V gene. V trimming: 5 bases; J trimming: 0 bases; junction bases outside the gene matches: 4. CDR3 sequence reads: CASSPRTSSTDTQYF. The CDR3, as DNA: TGTGCCAGCAGTCCCCGGACTAGCAGCACAGATACGCAGTATTTT. Together with reference TRBV2 and TRBJ2-3, the CDR3 gives the full variable domain: EPEVTQTPSHQVTQMGQEVILRCVPISNHLYFYWYRQILGQKVEFLVSFYNNEISEKSEIFDDQFSVERPDGSNFTLKIRSTKLEDSAMYFCASSPRTSSTDTQYFGPGTRLTVL.

This clone has just a few counts. V usage is TRBV5-4 and J usage is TRBJ2-3; 8 nucleotides align to TRBD2. Germline V gene lookup returns CDR1 SGHNT and CDR2 YYREEE (reference sequence). With V trimmed by 2 bases and J by 4 bases, 6 bases remained unmatched. This CDR3 contains 15 residues. The DNA of the CDR3 is TGTGCCAGCAGCTTAGCGGGAGTGAGGTCAGATACGCAGTATTTT. Amino acids: CASSLAGVRSDTQYF. The variable domain in full, with the rest retrieved from reference TRBV5-4 and TRBJ2-3, is ETGVTQSPTHLIKTRGQQVTLRCSSQSGHNTVSWYQQALGQGPQFIFQYYREEENGRGNFPPRFSGLQFPNYSSELNVNALELDDSALYLCASSLAGVRSDTQYFGPGTRLTVL.

In its sample, this clone was seen a few times. The chain carries TRBV30 and TRBJ2-2; 12 bases are a match to TRBD2. The CDR3 totals 16 residues. After removal of 3 bases from V and 6 bases from J, the junction contained 8 bases not matched to a gene. From germline, CDR1 is GTSNPN and CDR2 SVGIG (reference sequence). CDR3 in DNA: TGTGCCTGGAGGACTAGCGGGAGAACGTTCTCCGGGGAGCTGTTTTTT. As protein: CAWRTSGRTFSGELFF.

This sequence joins TRBV9 and TRBJ2-1, with 9 bases aligning to TRBD2. The trim removed 3 bases at V and 4 bases at J, leaving 5 bases unmatched. In germline, CDR1 is SGDLS, CDR2 YYNGEE. There are 15 residues in the CDR3. The CDR3 sequence: CASSAGTSIYNEQFF. The CDR3 DNA is TGTGCCAGCAGCGCCGGGACTAGCATTTACAATGAGCAGTTCTTC.

A few counts support this clone. The chain couples TRBV6-5 to TRBJ2-7; no definite D call. The CDR3 spans 12 residues. Germline assignment: CDR1 MNHEY and CDR2 SVGAGI. V lost 6 bases to trimming and J lost 3 bases, with 9 bases between them. The CDR3 here is CASRARFYEQYF. The CDR3 DNA is TGTGCCAGCAGGGCCCGATTCTACGAGCAGTACTTC.

This clone was counted only a few times. CDR3 in DNA: TGTGCCAGCAGCCCCAGGGGCGGGAGGTCCGCAGATACGCAGTATTTT. Protein: CASSPRGGRSADTQYF. The chain links TRBV5-4 to TRBJ2-3; 8 nucleotides agree with TRBD2. The CDR3 runs 16 residues. Germline assignment: CDR1 SGHNT and CDR2 YYREEE (reference sequence). V trimming: 4 bases; J trimming: 4 bases; junction bases outside the gene matches: 11.

The chain recombines TRBV7-2 with TRBJ2-2; 10 bases are a match to TRBD2. CDR3 length: 16 residues. Germline V gives CDR1 SGHTA, CDR2 FQGNSA. With V trimmed by 3 bases and J by 6 bases, 7 bases remained unmatched. CDR3 protein: CASSFRIAGGAGELFF. For the CDR3, the DNA is TGTGCCAGCAGCTTCCGTATAGCGGGAGGAGCCGGGGAGCTGTTTTTT. Full variable domain (remainder filled in from reference TRBV7-2 and TRBJ2-2): GAGVSQSPSNKVTEKGKDVELRCDPISGHTALYWYRQSLGQGLEFLIYFQGNSAPDKSGLPSDRFSAERTGGSVSTLTIQRTQQEDSAVYLCASSFRIAGGAGELFFGEGSRLTVL.

This clone was counted a few times. The chain has TRBV6-1 and TRBJ1-2, with 7 positions matching TRBD1. V shed 6 bases and J 1 base; nucleotides not matched to a gene: 8. CDR1 MNHNS and CDR2 SASEGT come from the germline V gene. The CDR3 length is 15 residues. CDR3 sequence: CASSGGGTDNYGYTF. For the CDR3, the DNA is TGTGCCAGCAGCGGCGGGGGGACAGATAACTATGGCTACACCTTC.

The J gene is TRBJ2-7, the V gene TRBV6-5; D is unclear. This CDR3 region has 13 residues. Germline V gives CDR1 MNHEY, CDR2 SVGAGI. V dropped 2 bases and J dropped 5 bases, with 10 bases sitting between them. CDR3 amino acids: CASSYGRRNEQYF. CDR3 nucleotide sequence: TGTGCCAGCAGTTACGGGCGACGGAACGAGCAGTACTTC.

This clone was counted between two and nine times. The chain joins TRBV30 to TRBJ2-7, with D possibly being TRBD2 (6 bases). Germline V gene sequence: CDR1 GTSNPN, CDR2 SVGIG (reference sequence). Trimming removed 3 bases at V and 2 bases at J, with 14 bases between. This CDR3 contains 14 residues. The CDR3 DNA sequence: TGTGCCTGGAGGATCCGGGGGACGGCCTACGAGCAGTACTTC. Protein: CAWRIRGTAYEQYF.

This clone turned up a few times. This chain connects TRBV13 to TRBJ1-4; D is unclear. Trimming removed 5 bases at V and 4 bases at J, with 11 bases between. The CDR3 loop spans 14 amino acids. CDR1 and CDR2 from the germline V gene are PRHDT and FYEKMQ (reference sequence). CDR3: CASSARSYNEKLFF. The DNA of the CDR3 is TGTGCCAGCAGCGCCCGGAGTTATAATGAAAAACTGTTTTTT.

The chain uses TRBV7-8 and TRBJ2-7; 7 bases are shared with TRBD1. Germline loops: CDR1 SGHVS, CDR2 FQNEAQ. The CDR3 spans 12 residues. J was trimmed by 6 bases and V by 5 bases; bases with no gene match: 4. CDR3 DNA: TGTGCCAGCAGCCCGACAGGGCTCGAGCAGTACTTC. This codes for CASSPTGLEQYF.

This chain joins TRBV18 and TRBJ1-2, with 9 nucleotides matching TRBD1. V dropped 1 base and J dropped 8; count of bases not matched to a gene: 8. Germline assignment: CDR1 KGHSH and CDR2 LQKENI. The CDR3 is made up of 15 amino acids. The CDR3 DNA follows: TGTGCCAGCTCACCACAGGACAGGGGCTCTGGGGGCTACACCTTC. It encodes CASSPQDRGSGGYTF.

This clone has just a few counts. The chain couples TRBV7-3 to TRBJ2-1, with TRBD2 matching 8 bases. The V gene's germline CDR1 is SGHTA and CDR2 FQGTGA. V shed 1 base, J shed 7 bases, and the junction held 15 bases outside the gene matches. This CDR3 spans 18 amino acids. The DNA of the CDR3 is TGTGCCAGCAGCTTAAGCCCCGTAGGAGCGGGAGTGCGGAATGAGCAGTTCTTC. This sequence encodes CASSLSPVGAGVRNEQFF.

This chain links TRBV5-1 with TRBJ2-1; 10 bases agree with TRBD1. The germline CDR1 and CDR2 sequences are SGHRS and YFSETQ. The CDR3 extends over 16 amino acids. V gave up 4 bases and J gave up 1 base; unmatched junction bases: 5. DNA of the CDR3: TGCGCCAGCAGCCACGGGACAGGGGCGTCCTACAATGAGCAGTTCTTC. This encodes CASSHGTGASYNEQFF.

The chain uses TRBV4-1 and TRBJ2-5, with D tentatively TRBD2 (5 bases). Trimming pared 4 bases from V and 9 bases from J, leaving 9 bases between. Germline values: CDR1 MGHRA, CDR2 YSYEKL. CDR3 length: 11 amino acids. CDR3 coding DNA: TGCGCCAGCAGCCGCCTCGGGGCCCAGTACTTC. Protein sequence: CASSRLGAQYF.

There are many counts of this clone. The chain recombines TRBV28 with TRBJ2-7, with a weak D call TRBD2 (6 bases). Between the trimmed V and J ends, which lost 6 bases and 2 bases, there was a span of 14 bases. The CDR3 totals 14 residues. The germline gives CDR1 MDHEN, CDR2 SYDVKM. The CDR3 nucleotides read TGTGCCAGCAGCATTTCTGGGGGGACCTACGAGCAGTACTTC. Its translation: CASSISGGTYEQYF.

This chain uses TRBV7-8 with TRBJ2-7, with 8 bases identical to TRBD2. V shed 4 bases, J shed 3 bases, and the junction held 8 bases outside the gene matches. Germline V lookup: CDR1 SGHVS, CDR2 FQNEAQ. CDR3 length: 15 amino acids. The CDR3 sequence is CASSSRGGAFYEQYF. The CDR3, as DNA: TGTGCCAGCAGCTCCCGGGGGGGGGCGTTCTACGAGCAGTACTTC.

This clone was seen only a few times. V is TRBV6-5 and J is TRBJ1-2, with D perhaps TRBD1 (6 bases). The germline V and J ends were trimmed by 2 bases and 7 bases, with 17 bases remaining between them. The CDR3 sequence is 15 residues long. Germline V gives CDR1 MNHEY, CDR2 SVGAGI. The DNA of the CDR3 is TGTGCCAGCAGTTACGGGAGAGGGGGAGTGGGTGGCTACACCTTC. Translation: CASSYGRGGVGGYTF.

The rearrangement links TRBV7-8 to TRBJ2-7; a possible D gene is TRBD2 (6 bases). CDR3 length: 13 amino acids. Germline-derived CDR1 and CDR2 are SGHVS and FQNEAQ. Trimming pared 5 bases from V and 3 bases from J, leaving 11 bases between. In DNA, the CDR3 is TGTGCCAGCAGCCCCTTGGGACTCTACGAGCAGTACTTC. Translated, it gives CASSPLGLYEQYF. The whole variable domain, filled in from reference TRBV7-8 and TRBJ2-7, reads GAGVSQSPRYKVAKRGQDVALRCDPISGHVSLFWYQQALGQGPEFLTYFQNEAQLDKSGLPSDRFFAERPEGSVSTLKIQRTQQEDSAVYLCASSPLGLYEQYFGPGTRLTVT.